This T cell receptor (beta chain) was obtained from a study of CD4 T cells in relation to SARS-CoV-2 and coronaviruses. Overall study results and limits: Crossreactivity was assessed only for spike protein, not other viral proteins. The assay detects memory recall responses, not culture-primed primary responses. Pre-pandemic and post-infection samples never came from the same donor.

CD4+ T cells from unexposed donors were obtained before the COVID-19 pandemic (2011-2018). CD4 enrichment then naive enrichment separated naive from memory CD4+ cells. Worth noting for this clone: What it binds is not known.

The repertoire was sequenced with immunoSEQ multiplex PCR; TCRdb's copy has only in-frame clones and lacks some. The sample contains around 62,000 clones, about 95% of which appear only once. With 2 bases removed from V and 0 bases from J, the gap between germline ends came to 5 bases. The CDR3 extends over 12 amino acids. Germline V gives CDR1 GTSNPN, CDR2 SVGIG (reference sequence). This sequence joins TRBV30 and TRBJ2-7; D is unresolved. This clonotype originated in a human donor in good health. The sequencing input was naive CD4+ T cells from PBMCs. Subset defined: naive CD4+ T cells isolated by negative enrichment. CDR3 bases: TGTGCCTGGAGTCCGGACTCCTACGAGCAGTACTTC. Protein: CAWSPDSYEQYF.